This record concerns one TCR beta chain sequence. Its antigen is still unknown. Authors' data handling: As immunoSEQ supplied junction-only sequences (without quality scores), filtering differed. Sequencing used immunoSEQ multiplex PCR; TCRdb keeps in-frame clones, though not all of them. That table supplies the V and J calls and clone size; D and trimming were determined from the DNA. The sample has fewer than 1 million clones, roughly 96% seen once; the top ten hold about 0.25%. The sample is drawn from a study of shared clonotypes between healthy human individuals. Study results and limitations: When naive CD4 clonotypes were compared across a few donors, approximately 4.9% were shared.

Naivety among CD8 cells was defined by CD45RO negativity and positive CCR7 selection, thereby excluding terminally differentiated effector memory CD45RA+ cells. Germline CDR1 is LNHDA and CDR2 is SQIVND (reference sequence). Trimming left V 3 bases short and J 0 bases short, with 9 bases between. CDR3 length equals 15 residues. The receptor comes from a man aged 25 to 40 in good health. The chain couples TRBV19 to TRBJ1-3; D not resolved. Sequencing was carried out using naive CD8+ T cells sorted from blood. Here the CDR3 DNA reads TGTGCCAGTAGTATTGGGATTAACTCTGGAAACACCATATATTTT. This translates into CASSIGINSGNTIYF.